The subject of this entry is one T cell receptor (beta chain). Its cognate antigen is unknown. The table came from immunoSEQ multiplex PCR; TCRdb's copy has only in-frame clones and leaves some out. The profile shows around 19,000 clones, about three quarters of them singletons. The CDR3 sequence is 14 residues long. The germline V and J ends were trimmed by 1 base and 8 bases, with 12 bases remaining between them. The germline V gene has CDR1 LGHNA and CDR2 YNFKEQ. This sample is part of a study of OX40 agonist ivuxolimab in advanced cancers. Study context: People in dose escalation had one of these cancers: hepatocellular carcinoma, melanoma, renal cell or head and neck cancer. Of the participants, around 43% had some prior anti-PD-1, anti-PD-L1 or anti-CTLA-4 therapy, which was allowed.

Study-wide results and limits: A proportion of nonresponders additionally exhibited low normalized T-cell clonal expansion.

The sequence was collected from an adult with an advanced solid tumor such as melanoma, head and neck, liver or kidney cancer. Sample: CD4+ or CD8+ T cells sorted from blood, taken in a trial of the OX40 agonist ivuxolimab. This rearrangement joins TRBV4-2 to TRBJ2-1, with a weak D call TRBD1 (5 bases). CDR3 residues: CASSQGGAFYEQFF. CDR3 nucleotide sequence: TGTGCCAGCAGCCAAGGGGGCGCGTTCTATGAGCAGTTCTTC.